The rows below give T cell receptor beta chains drawn from one sample of a study of T cells after posttransplantation cyclophosphamide. Some clones are missing from TCRdb's copy, which holds only in-frame ones; the method was immunoSEQ multiplex PCR. Among several thousand clones, just under 70% were seen once, and the ten largest hold under 25%. The sample was memory CD8+ T cells sorted from blood. These receptors originate from a man aged 50 or older. Each CDR3 is given with its conserved first and last residue. The D gene is left open where the match is weak. Part of the rows lack a size; the others show once, few, many or a class for expanded clones.

clone size,J gene,D gene,V gene,CDR3 DNA,CDR3 protein
few,TRBJ1-1,.,TRBV13,TGTGCCAGCAGCTTAGGCCATCGGGGGGTCGAAGCTTTCTTT,CASSLGHRGVEAFF
.,TRBJ1-2,.,TRBV6-5,TGTGCCAGCAGTTACTCTCGTATCAACTATGGCTACACCTTC,CASSYSRINYGYTF
.,TRBJ1-1,.,TRBV28,TGTGCCAGCCTTGAGGGGAACACTGAAGCTTTCTTT,CASLEGNTEAFF
.,TRBJ2-3,.,TRBV19,TGTGCCAGTAGTCTGGGGGCGGTTAGCACAGATACGCAGTATTTT,CASSLGAVSTDTQYF
.,TRBJ1-1,.,TRBV25-1,TGTGCCAGCACGCCGTCTAGAATGTTGGCCACTGAAGCTTTCTTT,CASTPSRMLATEAFF
.,TRBJ2-7,TRBD2,TRBV9,TGTGCCAGCAGCGTGGGGTTGGATAGCGGGACCTACGAGCAGTACTTC,CASSVGLDSGTYEQYF
.,TRBJ2-1,TRBD2,TRBV27,TGTGCCAGCAGTTCGGGGACTAGCGGGAATGAGCAGTTCTTC,CASSSGTSGNEQFF
.,TRBJ2-3,.,TRBV7-9,TGTGCCAGCAGCTTTGCGGGAATAATGGCCACAGATACGCAGTATTTT,CASSFAGIMATDTQYF
.,TRBJ2-7,TRBD1,TRBV7-8,TGTGCCAGCAGCTTAGTGGGACAGGGCACTATCGCCTACGAGCAGTACTTC,CASSLVGQGTIAYEQYF
.,TRBJ2-7,.,TRBV6-5,TGTGCCAGCAGAGATGCGGGGTACGAGCAGTACTTC,CASRDAGYEQYF
.,TRBJ1-1,TRBD1,TRBV7-9,TGTGCCAGCACCCCCGGGACAGGGAACACTGAAGCTTTCTTT,CASTPGTGNTEAFF
.,TRBJ2-5,.,TRBV7-9,TGTGCCAGCAGCTTAGTCGGGGGTAAGGAGACCCAGTACTTC,CASSLVGGKETQYF
.,TRBJ2-7,TRBD2,TRBV7-6,TGTGCCAGCAGCCCCCTGGGACTAGCGGGGGACTACGAGCAGTACTTC,CASSPLGLAGDYEQYF
once,TRBJ2-7,.,TRBV7-3,TGTGCCAGCAGCTCGGGACTCTCTTACGAGCAGTACTTC,CASSSGLSYEQYF
.,TRBJ1-1,.,TRBV4-2,TGTGCCAGCAGCCAAGTAGTCTCGACAGAGGGGGACACTGAAGCTTTCTTT,CASSQVVSTEGDTEAFF
few,TRBJ2-5,.,TRBV28,TGTGCCAGCAGTTTTAGATTAGAAGAGACCCAGTACTTC,CASSFRLEETQYF
.,TRBJ2-7,.,TRBV5-1,TGCGCCAGCAGCTGGTTTTCAGGGTCTAGCGAGCAGTACTTC,CASSWFSGSSEQYF
.,TRBJ1-1,TRBD1,TRBV30,TGTGCCTGGAGTGTAGGGACAGTCGCTGAAGCTTTCTTT,CAWSVGTVAEAFF
.,TRBJ2-4,TRBD1,TRBV27,TGTGCCAGCAGTTTAGTTCTGTTGGGACAGGGCTTAGCCAAAAACATTCAGTACTTC,CASSLVLLGQGLAKNIQYF